Shown below are 18 T cell receptor beta chains from a single sample sequenced in a study of STAT5B mutations in CD4+ large granular lymphocyte leukemia. Libraries were prepared by immunoSEQ multiplex PCR; TCRdb keeps only in-frame clonotypes and omits some of them. Of 25,000 to 40,000 clones in the sample, around 70% are singletons; the top ten hold 0.29%. Sequencing was performed on CD4+ T cells from blood buffy coats. These TCRs come from a human donor in good health.

This clone was observed a few times. The rearrangement links TRBV7-2 to TRBJ1-2; 7 nucleotides align to TRBD1. The germline gives CDR1 SGHTA, CDR2 FQGNSA. This CDR3 contains 14 residues. Losses at the gene ends were 3 bases for V and 6 bases for J; bases not matched to a gene: 7. Here the CDR3 reads CASSFTGARDGYTF. DNA for the CDR3: TGTGCCAGCAGCTTTACAGGGGCGAGAGATGGCTACACCTTC.

This sequence joins TRBV7-6 and TRBJ2-2; no reliable D call. Germline CDR1 is SGHVS and CDR2 is FNYEAQ. CDR3 length equals 15 residues. Trimming cost V 5 bases and J 2 bases, with 12 bases left between them. CDR3 residues: CASSRASPNTGELFF. The CDR3 DNA reads TGTGCCAGCAGCAGAGCGTCCCCCAACACCGGGGAGCTGTTTTTT. The full variable domain, with the rest looked up from reference TRBV7-6 and TRBJ2-2, is GAGVSQSPRYKVTKRGQDVALRCDPISGHVSLYWYRQALGQGPEFLTYFNYEAQQDKSGLPNDRFSAERPEGSISTLTIQRTEQRDSAMYRCASSRASPNTGELFFGEGSRLTVL.

The chain is built from TRBV11-3 and TRBJ2-1; 9 bases line up with TRBD2. V dropped 3 bases and J dropped 3; count of bases not matched to a gene: 3. In germline, CDR1 is SGHNT, CDR2 YENEEA. This CDR3 spans 15 amino acids. Written as DNA, the CDR3 is TGTGCCAGCAGCTTGGCTAGCGGGGTCTACAATGAGCAGTTCTTC. This gives the protein CASSLASGVYNEQFF.

With regard to this clone: The identical CDR3 is also encoded by other nucleotide sequences in the sample. The rearrangement uses TRBV30 and TRBJ2-7; a weak D match, TRBD2 (6 bases). Germline CDR1 is GTSNPN and CDR2 is SVGIG (reference sequence). The CDR3 consists of 13 residues. Deletions cut 2 bases from V and 3 bases from J, with 11 bases between. The CDR3 protein is CAWSRGGDYEQYF. The CDR3 nucleotides read TGTGCCTGGAGTAGGGGCGGGGACTACGAGCAGTACTTC.

This chain uses TRBV2 with TRBJ1-2; D gene uncertain. V shed 6 bases and J shed 3 bases, with 11 bases lying between them. CDR1 and CDR2 (germline): SNHLY, FYNNEI. The CDR3 extends over 13 amino acids. CDR3 amino acids: CASRNDGHYGYTF. Here the CDR3 DNA reads TGTGCCAGCAGAAACGACGGTCACTATGGCTACACCTTC.

The chain couples TRBV18 to TRBJ2-3, with D maybe TRBD2 (5 bases). Trimming removed 3 bases from V and 5 bases from J, with 15 bases in between. Per the germline V gene, CDR1 is KGHSH and CDR2 is LQKENI. The CDR3 spans 15 residues. CDR3 sequence: CASSPRGDPGDTQYF. In nucleotides, the CDR3 is TGTGCCAGCTCACCCCGGGGTGATCCGGGAGATACGCAGTATTTT.

This CDR3 reads CASSPPRDRGSYNEQFF. The CDR3 DNA is TGTGCCAGCAGCCCACCCCGGGACAGGGGATCCTACAATGAGCAGTTCTTC. The chain recombines TRBV11-3 with TRBJ2-1; 10 nucleotides match TRBD1. V shed 5 bases, J shed 1 base, and the junction held 8 bases outside the gene matches. Germline-derived CDR1 and CDR2 are SGHNT and YENEEA. This CDR3 has 17 residues.

The CDR3 reads CASSLLGRDRGYEQYF. CDR3 DNA: TGTGCCAGCAGTTTATTAGGCCGGGACAGGGGTTACGAGCAGTACTTC. The chain carries TRBV27 and TRBJ2-7; 10 nucleotides line up with TRBD1. The CDR3 has 16 amino acids. J was trimmed by 4 bases and V by 1 base; bases with no gene match: 7. Germline CDR1 and CDR2: MNHEY and SMNVEV (reference sequence).

The V gene is TRBV2, the J gene TRBJ2-2; TRBD2 matches at 9 bases. V gave up 8 bases and J gave up 5 bases; unmatched junction bases: 9. Germline V lookup: CDR1 SNHLY, CDR2 FYNNEI. The CDR3 totals 15 residues. The chain's CDR3 is CASFGGGAPTGELFF. CDR3 nucleotide sequence: TGTGCCAGCTTCGGCGGGGGGGCCCCTACCGGGGAGCTGTTTTTT.

There are a few counts of this clone. The chain has TRBV2 and TRBJ1-4; no definite D call. Germline CDR1 is SNHLY and CDR2 is FYNNEI. V lost 7 bases to trimming and J lost 6 bases, with 15 bases between them. The length of the CDR3 is 14 residues. The CDR3 DNA sequence: TGTGCCAGCACCGAGAGTAACTACGATGAAAAACTGTTTTTT. This gives the protein CASTESNYDEKLFF.

The chain has TRBV2 and TRBJ1-6; D is uncertain. V was cut by 4 bases and J by 12 bases, with 10 bases left in between. Germline CDR1 is SNHLY and CDR2 is FYNNEI. The CDR3 spans 12 residues. Here the CDR3 reads CASSAPEGPLHF. The CDR3 DNA reads TGTGCCAGCAGTGCCCCCGAGGGACCCCTCCACTTT.

The chain carries TRBV5-5 and TRBJ2-5; no firm D call. Germline V gives CDR1 SGHKS, CDR2 YYEKEE (reference sequence). The CDR3 has 14 amino acids. V was trimmed by 2 bases and J by 0 bases, leaving 8 bases between them. The CDR3 sequence: CASSFRPDQETQYF. The CDR3 DNA reads as TGTGCCAGCAGCTTTCGGCCAGACCAAGAGACCCAGTACTTC.

The gene calls are TRBV18 and TRBJ2-7, with 8 nucleotides matching TRBD1. From germline, CDR1 is KGHSH and CDR2 LQKENI. The length of the CDR3 is 15 residues. After removal of 0 bases from V and 5 bases from J, the junction contained 6 bases not matched to a gene. This CDR3 reads CASSPPRGQEHEQYF. Written as DNA, the CDR3 is TGTGCCAGCTCACCACCGAGGGGACAGGAGCACGAGCAGTACTTC.

This clone came up once. Because the CDR3 is missing its conserved closing phenylalanine or tryptophan, this is likely a read error. This chain joins TRBV6-6 and TRBJ2-7, with 8 bases that match TRBD1. The CDR3 extends over 15 amino acids. Per germline, CDR1 MNHNY and CDR2 SVGAGI (reference sequence). Losses at the gene ends were 4 bases for V and 2 bases for J; bases not matched to a gene: 7. For the CDR3, the DNA is TGTGCCAGCAGTTTCCACAGGGGGAGAACCTACGAGCAGTACCTC. It encodes CASSFHRGRTYEQYL.

The chain uses TRBV7-2 and TRBJ2-5; D is possibly TRBD2 (7 bases). The V gene lost 1 base and the J gene lost 5 bases, with 17 bases spanning the gap. The CDR3 sequence is 16 residues long. In germline, CDR1 is SGHTA, CDR2 FQGNSA. In DNA, the CDR3 is TGTGCCAGCAGCTTAGGCTCCGGGGGGCGCTCGGAGACCCAGTACTTC. It codes for CASSLGSGGRSETQYF.

This clone was detected a few times. The chain couples TRBV19 to TRBJ1-1; TRBD1 matches at 7 bases. The CDR3 runs 13 residues. J was trimmed by 5 bases and V by 8 bases; bases with no gene match: 8. Germline V lookup: CDR1 LNHDA, CDR2 SQIVND (reference sequence). In DNA, the CDR3 is TGTGCCAGTCACAGGGGAAGAGGGACTGAAGCTTTCTTT. This codes for CASHRGRGTEAFF.

This chain joins TRBV10-3 and TRBJ2-1; D perhaps matches TRBD1 (5 bases). Germline lookup yields CDR1 ENHRY and CDR2 SYGVKD. This CDR3 spans 17 amino acids. The V and J ends lost 0 bases and 0 bases respectively, with 12 bases between them. Written as DNA, the CDR3 is TGTGCCATCAGTGAGTCATATGGGGCCGACTCCTACAATGAGCAGTTCTTC. Its translation: CAISESYGADSYNEQFF.

This rearrangement joins TRBV11-2 to TRBJ1-5; D remains ambiguous. V lost 5 bases and J lost 4, with 9 bases in between. Per germline, CDR1 SGHAT and CDR2 FQNNGV. The CDR3 runs to 13 residues. CDR3 sequence (DNA): TGTGCCAGCAGCGGCGGGCCGAATCAGCCCCAGCATTTT. Its translation is CASSGGPNQPQHF.